This TCR beta chain was sequenced during a study of OX40 agonist ivuxolimab in advanced cancers. Study as a whole: Eligibility admitted prior anti-PD-1, anti-PD-L1 or anti-CTLA-4 therapy; 35% to 40% had some.

On this clone itself: No antigen is known for it.

Findings and limits, study-wide: At 0.1 to 3.0 mg/kg, CD4+ and CD8+ blood T cells expanded clonally by week 6. There were, on average, more expanded clones in CD8+ T cells than in CD4+.

The CDR3 extends over 16 amino acids. CDR1 is MDHEN, CDR2 SYDVKM, per germline. The V end lost 5 bases, the J end lost 4 bases, and 18 bases lay between the germline ends. TCRdb's copy holds only in-frame clones and misses some; the assay was immunoSEQ multiplex PCR. Altogether roughly 89,000 clones are present, 85% to 90% being singletons, with the ten largest covering about 7%. The clonotype comes from an adult with an advanced solid tumor such as melanoma, head and neck, liver or kidney cancer. V usage is TRBV28 and J usage is TRBJ1-5; D possibly corresponds to TRBD1 (6 bases). The starting material was CD4+ or CD8+ T cells sorted from blood, obtained in a trial of the OX40 agonist ivuxolimab. CDR3 coding DNA: TGTGCCAGCAGTCCCTACACCGGACAGATAAATCAGCCCCAGCATTTT. The encoded protein is CASSPYTGQINQPQHF.